This T cell receptor (beta chain) comes out of a study of CD8 T cells in ankylosing spondylitis. The CDR3 is made up of 14 amino acids. The V end was cut by 3 bases, the J end by 3 bases, with 10 bases between. In TCRdb, the 5' RACE reads were re-called with MiXCR into one record per CDR3 protein. The sample consists of 200,000 to 250,000 distinct CDR3 sequences, about 26% of them appearing once. The sample holds many counts of this clonotype. The source of this sequence is a male donor with ankylosing spondylitis or in good health (not recorded which). Sequenced input: blood, either unsorted or a sorted T cell fraction (not recorded which). The rearrangement uses TRBV12-3 or TRBV12-4 and TRBJ2-3; D unclear. CDR3 amino acids: CASSLSLVTDTQYF. The CDR3 DNA is TGTGCCAGCAGTTTGTCCCTTGTGACAGATACGCAGTATTTT.